This TCR beta chain was retrieved from a study of CD8 T cells in ankylosing spondylitis. Quantitative barcoded 5'-RACE was used to prepare TCR beta libraries. TCRdb re-analysed the 5' RACE reads in MiXCR, keeping a single row per CDR3 protein. This table holds 700,000 or so distinct CDR3 sequences, 15% to 20% found once. To note about this clonotype: Its specificity is not known.

Findings and caveats of the study: A motif of 7 to 9 highly homologous TCR beta variants was seen as apparently characteristic of ankylosing spondylitis blood. Some motif variants were previously reported in reactive arthritis synovial fluid and blood. Matched ankylosing spondylitis synovial fluid reportedly showed significant enrichment of disease-linked clones.

Germline-derived CDR1 and CDR2 are MDHEN and SYDVKM. This CDR3 spans 11 amino acids. V was cut by 3 bases and J by 7 bases, with 7 bases left in between. The sequence derives from a male donor with ankylosing spondylitis. This chain uses TRBV28 with TRBJ2-7; no firm D call. Sequences were obtained from blood, either unsorted or a sorted T cell fraction (not recorded which). The chain's CDR3 is CASSFMVEQYF. DNA for the CDR3: TGTGCCAGCAGTTTTATGGTAGAGCAGTACTTC.